This is a list of T cell receptor beta chains from one sample in a study of CD8+CD57+ T cells in acquired aplastic anemia. MiXCR was run by TCRdb on the reads, yielding one entry per CDR3 protein. The repertoire holds approximately 180,000 distinct CDR3 sequences, with less than 50% as singletons. Sequenced sample: sorted CD4+, CD8+, or CD8+CD57+ T cells (not recorded which) from PBMCs. The receptors derive from a human donor with aplastic anemia. Each CDR3 is given with its conserved first and last residue. The order of the fields is D gene, V gene, clone size, J gene, CDR3 protein, CDR3 DNA. A D gene is named only where the DNA matches it firmly. Some rows mark clone size as missing; the rest say once, few, many or name a class of expanded clone.

NA	TRBV3-1	many	TRBJ1-1	CASSQGVVEAFF	TGTGCCAGCAGCCAAGGAGTGGTTGAAGCTTTCTTT
NA	TRBV28	NA	TRBJ1-2	CASTLPPYGYTF	TGTGCCAGCACCCTTCCCCCCTATGGCTACACCTTC
NA	TRBV3-1	NA	TRBJ1-1	CASSLWMNTEAFF	TGTGCCAGCAGCCTCTGGATGAACACTGAAGCTTTCTTT
NA	TRBV29-1	NA	TRBJ2-2	CSGGGVWGTGELSF	TGCAGCGGTGGAGGGGTTTGGGGCACCGGGGAGCTATCTTTT
NA	TRBV12-3/TRBV12-4	many	TRBJ1-1	CASSSQWGTEAFF	TGTGCCAGCAGCTCACAGTGGGGGACTGAAGCTTTCTTT
NA	TRBV19	NA	TRBJ2-7	CASSIGRGSYEQYF	TGTGCCAGTAGTATAGGTAGGGGATCCTACGAGCAGTACTTC
NA	TRBV9	many	TRBJ2-7	CASSVGEKSSYEQYF	TGTGCCAGCAGCGTAGGCGAAAAAAGCTCCTACGAGCAGTACTTC
NA	TRBV24-1	many	TRBJ1-1	CATSDSQGNTEAFF	TGTGCCACCAGTGATTCTCAGGGGAACACTGAAGCTTTCTTT
NA	TRBV15	NA	TRBJ2-1	CATSRDQGGRREQFF	TGTGCCACCAGCAGAGACCAGGGGGGGAGGCGGGAGCAGTTCTTC
TRBD1	TRBV20-1	NA	TRBJ2-7	CSATDRGEYEQYF	TGCAGTGCTACGGACAGGGGGGAGTACGAGCAGTACTTC
NA	TRBV2	few	TRBJ2-6	CARRLSSGANVLTF	TGTGCCAGGAGATTAAGCTCTGGGGCCAACGTCCTGACTTTC
TRBD2	TRBV24-1	NA	TRBJ2-1	CATSDWGLDHNEQFF	TGTGCCACCAGTGACTGGGGACTAGACCACAATGAGCAGTTCTTC
NA	TRBV6-1	NA	TRBJ2-7	CASSEGLALYEQYF	TGTGCCAGCAGTGAAGGGCTAGCTCTTTACGAGCAGTACTTC
NA	TRBV27	NA	TRBJ2-6	CASTPLYRARGANVLTF	TGTGCCAGCACCCCCTTGTATCGGGCGCGCGGGGCCAACGTCCTGACTTTC
NA	TRBV5-6	NA	TRBJ2-3	CASYFMDDTDTQYF	TGTGCCAGCTACTTTATGGACGACACAGATACGCAGTATTTT
TRBD1	TRBV20-1	once	TRBJ2-1	CSASSSQGAQYNEQFF	TGCAGTGCTAGTTCTTCCCAGGGGGCACAATACAATGAGCAGTTCTTC
TRBD1	TRBV9	NA	TRBJ2-1	CASSATGSNEQFF	TGTGCCAGCAGCGCGACAGGGTCCAATGAGCAGTTCTTC
TRBD1	TRBV10-1	few	TRBJ1-2	CASSESMPGTGGRYTF	TGCGCCAGCAGTGAGTCGATGCCCGGGACAGGGGGCCGATACACCTTC
NA	TRBV6-5	many	TRBJ2-7	CASSPKISSVNEQYF	TGTGCCAGCAGCCCCAAAATATCCAGCGTGAACGAGCAGTACTTC